This TCR beta chain appears in the sequencing data of a study of T cell repertoires in cytomegalovirus infection (dated by TCRdb to the late 2010s). Regarding the study in general: The peptide stimulations were aimed at well-studied HLA-B-restricted epitopes as well as recently identified HLA-C-restricted CMV epitopes, whose presentation resists viral immunomodulation. The HLA type of each donor mattered for the analysis, because public TCR beta signatures pointed to carriage of CMV infection along with the matching HLA type.

General findings and caveats noted by the study authors: The ex vivo response was dominated by HLA-C-restricted CMV-specific TCR beta clonotypes, which also provided the single most frequent clonotype in two of eight donors. Carriers of CMV infection plus the relevant HLA type were discriminated by the cumulative frequency of public TCR beta family members in the study cohort and in an independent approximately 400-donor cohort.

This sample's treatment or condition label indicates: in vitro stimulation with specific CMV peptide epitopes to enrich CMV-specific T cells. Points on this clonotype: No antigen is known for it. Mismatch with germline at one junction end may stem from a read error.

From cysteine to phenylalanine, the CDR3 is 16 amino acids long. This entry keeps only the CDR3 DNA: 48 bases, framed from base 1. Based on the germline V gene (reference sequence), the CDR1 and CDR2 sequences are MNHNY and SVGAGI. Data came from an Illumina HiSeq 1500. TCRdb passed the public sequencing reads through fastp at Q25 and MiXCR, retaining productive beta sequences. Rows merge per CDR3 protein into single entries with the most common DNA and genes. The sample contains about 900,000 distinct CDR3 sequences, less than 40% of them found a single time. Together, the top ten hold over 12% of the sample.

The starting material was cultured CD8+ T cells from PBMCs, obtained from culture after CMV antigen stimulation. The chain is assembled from TRBV6-6 and TRBJ2-5, with 10 bases aligning to TRBD1. The clonotype was recovered from a human donor in good health (CMV status not recorded). Some clones in this sample may be carry-over from other donors' samples. The nucleotide sequence is TGTGTCAGCAGTTACGGGGACAGGGGTCCTCAAGAGACCCAGTACTTC. This is translated as CVSSYGDRGPQETQYF.